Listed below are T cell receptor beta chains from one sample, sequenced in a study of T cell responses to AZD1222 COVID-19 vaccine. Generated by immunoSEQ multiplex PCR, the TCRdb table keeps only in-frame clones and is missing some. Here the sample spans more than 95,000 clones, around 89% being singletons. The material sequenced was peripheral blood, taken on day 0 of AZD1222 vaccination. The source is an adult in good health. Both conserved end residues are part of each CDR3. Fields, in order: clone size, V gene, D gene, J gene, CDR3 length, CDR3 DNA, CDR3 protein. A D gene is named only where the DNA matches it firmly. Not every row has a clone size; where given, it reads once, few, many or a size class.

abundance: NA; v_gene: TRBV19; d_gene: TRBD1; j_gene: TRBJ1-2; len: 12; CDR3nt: TGTGCCAGTAGTATCAGGGGGCAAGGCTACACCTTC; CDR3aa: CASSIRGQGYTF
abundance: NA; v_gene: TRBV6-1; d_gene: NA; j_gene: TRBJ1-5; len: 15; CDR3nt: TGTGCCAGCAGTGAATCCGAGCGGCTGAATCAGCCCCAGCATTTT; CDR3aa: CASSESERLNQPQHF
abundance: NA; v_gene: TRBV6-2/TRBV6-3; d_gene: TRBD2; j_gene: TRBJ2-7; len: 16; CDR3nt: TGTGCCAGCAGTGCCCCTAAGCTAGCGGGAGGTTACGAGCAGTACTTC; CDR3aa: CASSAPKLAGGYEQYF
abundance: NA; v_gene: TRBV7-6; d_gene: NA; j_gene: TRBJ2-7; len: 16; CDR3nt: TGTGCCAGCAGCTTAGGGGCCACCCATGCCTCCTACGAGCAGTACTTC; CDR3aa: CASSLGATHASYEQYF
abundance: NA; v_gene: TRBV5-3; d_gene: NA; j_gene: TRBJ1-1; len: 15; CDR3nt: TGTGCCAGAATCCGGAAGGGTGCCCTGAACACTGAAGCTTTCTTT; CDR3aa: CARIRKGALNTEAFF
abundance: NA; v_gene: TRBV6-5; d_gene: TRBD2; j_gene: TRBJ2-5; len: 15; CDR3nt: TGTGCCAGCAGTTCAAGACTAGCGGGAGCAGAGACCCAGTACTTC; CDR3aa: CASSSRLAGAETQYF
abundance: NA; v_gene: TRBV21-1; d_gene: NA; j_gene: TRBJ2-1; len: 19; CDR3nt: TGTGCCAGCAGCCCACGGACTTCGGGGATTAGCGGGAGGAACAATGAGCAGTTCTTC; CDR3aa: CASSPRTSGISGRNNEQFF
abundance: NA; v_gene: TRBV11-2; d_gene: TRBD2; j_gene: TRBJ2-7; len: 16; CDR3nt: TGTGCCAGCAGTTCGCCGGGACTAGCGACATCATACGAGCAGTACTTC; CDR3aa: CASSSPGLATSYEQYF
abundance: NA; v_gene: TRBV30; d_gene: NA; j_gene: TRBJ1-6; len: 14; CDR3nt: TGTGCCTGGAGTGCGGTGGACAGCAATTCACCCCTCCACTTT; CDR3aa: CAWSAVDSNSPLHF
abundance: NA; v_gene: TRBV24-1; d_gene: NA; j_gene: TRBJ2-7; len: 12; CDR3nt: TGTGCCACCAGGGGGAATTCGGACGAGCAGTACTTC; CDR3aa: CATRGNSDEQYF
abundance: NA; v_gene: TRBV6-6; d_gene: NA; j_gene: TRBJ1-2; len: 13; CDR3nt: TGTGCCAGCAGTCCCGACGGTGGGGCCGGCTACACCTTC; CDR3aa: CASSPDGGAGYTF
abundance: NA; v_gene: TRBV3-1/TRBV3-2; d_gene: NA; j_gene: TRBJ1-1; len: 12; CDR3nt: TGTGCCAGCAGCCAAACAAGGGCTGAAGCTTTCTTT; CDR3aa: CASSQTRAEAFF
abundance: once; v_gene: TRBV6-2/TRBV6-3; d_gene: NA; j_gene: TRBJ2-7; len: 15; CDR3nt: TGTGCCAGCAGTTACTTTGCGGTAAACTCCTACGAGCAGTACTTC; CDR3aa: CASSYFAVNSYEQYF
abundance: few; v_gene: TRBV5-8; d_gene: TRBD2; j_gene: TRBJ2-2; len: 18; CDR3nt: TGTGCCAGCAGCTTGGCCGGCACTAGCGGGATGAACACCGGGGAGCTGTTTTTT; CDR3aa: CASSLAGTSGMNTGELFF
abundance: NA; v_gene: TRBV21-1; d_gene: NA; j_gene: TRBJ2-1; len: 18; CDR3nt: TGTGCCAGCAGCAAACTTCGAGGACAGGGACCCCCCCACAATGAGCAGTTCTTC; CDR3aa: CASSKLRGQGPPHNEQFF
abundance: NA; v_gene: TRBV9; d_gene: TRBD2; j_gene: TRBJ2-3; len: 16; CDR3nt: TGTGCCAGCAGCGTCAGACTAGCGGATAGCACAGATACGCAGTATTTT; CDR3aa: CASSVRLADSTDTQYF
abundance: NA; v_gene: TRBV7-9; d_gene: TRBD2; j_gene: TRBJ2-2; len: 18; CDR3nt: TGTGCCAGCAGCCCGTGGACTAGCGGGGGCCCGAACACCGGGGAGCTGTTTTTT; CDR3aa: CASSPWTSGGPNTGELFF
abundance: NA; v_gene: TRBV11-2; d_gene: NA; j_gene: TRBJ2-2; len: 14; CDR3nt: TGTGCCAGCAGCTCGGACTACAACACCGGGGAGCTGTTTTTT; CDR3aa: CASSSDYNTGELFF
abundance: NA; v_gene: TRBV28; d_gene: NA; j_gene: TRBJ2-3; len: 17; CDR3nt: TGTGCCAGCAGTCCACCGACCGGGTGGGTGAGCACAGATACGCAGTATTTT; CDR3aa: CASSPPTGWVSTDTQYF
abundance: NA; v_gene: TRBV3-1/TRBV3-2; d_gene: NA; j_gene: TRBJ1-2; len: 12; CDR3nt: TGTGCCAGCAGCCAAATGCGGCGCAGCTACACCTTC; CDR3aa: CASSQMRRSYTF
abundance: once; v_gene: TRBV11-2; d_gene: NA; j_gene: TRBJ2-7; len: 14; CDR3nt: TGTGCCAGCAGCTTAATGAGGGACTCCTACGAGCAGTACTTC; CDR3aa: CASSLMRDSYEQYF
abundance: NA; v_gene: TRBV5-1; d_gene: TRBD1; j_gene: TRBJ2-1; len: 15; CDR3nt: TGCGCCAGCAGCTTGGTGGGACAGGGCTACAATGAGCAGTTCTTC; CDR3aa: CASSLVGQGYNEQFF
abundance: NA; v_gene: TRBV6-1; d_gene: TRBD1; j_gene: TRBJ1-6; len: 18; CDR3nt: TGTGCCAGCAGTGAAGCGCGTCAGGGGGGAGTCGTTAATTCACCCCTCCACTTT; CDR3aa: CASSEARQGGVVNSPLHF
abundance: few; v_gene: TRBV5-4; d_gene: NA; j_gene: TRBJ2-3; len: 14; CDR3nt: TGTGCCAGCAGCTTGGAGTTATCTTCAGATACGCAGTATTTT; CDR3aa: CASSLELSSDTQYF
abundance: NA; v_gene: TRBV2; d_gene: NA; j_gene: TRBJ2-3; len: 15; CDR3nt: TGTGCCAGCAGTGAAGCGCAAAGGCTCACAGATACGCAGTATTTT; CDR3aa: CASSEAQRLTDTQYF
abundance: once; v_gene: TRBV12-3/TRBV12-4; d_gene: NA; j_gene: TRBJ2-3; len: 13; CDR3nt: TGTGCCAGCAGTAGGGATTTTGGGTATACGCAGTATTTT; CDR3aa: CASSRDFGYTQYF
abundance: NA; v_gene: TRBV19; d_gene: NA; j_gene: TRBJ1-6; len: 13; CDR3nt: TGTGCCAGTAGTTTAATGGAGGATTCACCCCTCCACTTT; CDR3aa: CASSLMEDSPLHF
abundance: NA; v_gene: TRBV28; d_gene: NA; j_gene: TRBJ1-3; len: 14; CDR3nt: TGTGCCAGCAATAACAGGAGACCTGGAAACACCATATATTTT; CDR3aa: CASNNRRPGNTIYF
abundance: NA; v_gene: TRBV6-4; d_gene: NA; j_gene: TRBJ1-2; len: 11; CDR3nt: TGTGCCAGCAGTGACTACTATGGCTACACCTTC; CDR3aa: CASSDYYGYTF
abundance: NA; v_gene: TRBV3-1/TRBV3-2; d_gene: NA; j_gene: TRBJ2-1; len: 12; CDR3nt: TGTGCCAGCAGCCAAGGTCGCGATGAGCAGTTCTTC; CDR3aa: CASSQGRDEQFF
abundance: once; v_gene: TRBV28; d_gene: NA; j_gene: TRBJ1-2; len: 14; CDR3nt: TGTGCCAGCAGTTCGCCTCCCAATTCCCATGGCTACACCTTC; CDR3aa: CASSSPPNSHGYTF
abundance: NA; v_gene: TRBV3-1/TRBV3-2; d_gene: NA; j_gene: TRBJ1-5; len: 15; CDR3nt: TGTGCCAGCAGCCAATCGGGATACAGCAATCAGCCCCAGCATTTT; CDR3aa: CASSQSGYSNQPQHF